A selection of T cell receptor beta chains follows, all from one sample in a study of early T cells in non-severe SARS-CoV-2 infection. MiXCR was run by TCRdb on the 5' RACE reads, yielding one entry per CDR3 protein. The profile shows approximately 31,000 distinct CDR3 sequences, approximately 5.4% of them singletons. The sequencing input was whole blood. These receptors originate from an adult who was a healthcare worker with PCR-confirmed SARS-CoV-2 infection or an uninfected control (not recorded which). CDR3s include the opening cysteine and the closing phenylalanine or tryptophan. The D gene is left open where the match is weak. Clone sizes are given selectively: once, few, many, or a class where the clone is expanded.

j_gene: TRBJ1-6; d_gene: TRBD1; abundance: many; v_gene: TRBV12-3/TRBV12-4; CDR3aa: CASRTGADSPLHF; CDR3nt: TGTGCCAGCAGAACAGGGGCGGATTCACCCCTCCACTTT
j_gene: TRBJ2-1; d_gene: TRBD1; abundance: few; v_gene: TRBV20-1; CDR3aa: CSAGQGLWNEQFF; CDR3nt: TGCAGTGCTGGACAGGGGTTGTGGAATGAGCAGTTCTTC
j_gene: TRBJ1-1; d_gene: TRBD1; abundance: many; v_gene: TRBV7-9; CDR3aa: CASSAGTGGLTEAFF; CDR3nt: TGTGCCAGCAGCGCTGGGACAGGGGGCTTAACTGAAGCTTTCTTT
j_gene: TRBJ2-3; d_gene: TRBD1; abundance: many; v_gene: TRBV7-9; CDR3aa: CASSLPGQGPDTQYF; CDR3nt: TGTGCCAGCAGCCTACCGGGACAGGGGCCAGATACGCAGTATTTT
j_gene: TRBJ2-1; d_gene: TRBD2; abundance: few; v_gene: TRBV9; CDR3aa: CASSERLAGVVNEQFF; CDR3nt: TGTGCCAGCAGCGAAAGACTAGCGGGGGTCGTCAATGAGCAGTTCTTC
j_gene: TRBJ2-2; d_gene: NA; abundance: many; v_gene: TRBV30; CDR3aa: CAWSATAGTLFF; CDR3nt: TGTGCCTGGAGTGCAACAGCGGGTACGCTGTTTTTT
j_gene: TRBJ2-3; d_gene: TRBD2; abundance: NA; v_gene: TRBV20-1; CDR3aa: CSARHGNLAGGTDTQYF; CDR3nt: TGCAGTGCTAGACACGGAAATCTAGCGGGAGGTACAGATACGCAGTATTTT
j_gene: TRBJ2-7; d_gene: NA; abundance: NA; v_gene: TRBV9; CDR3aa: CASSVGDEQYF; CDR3nt: TGTGCCAGCAGCGTAGGTGACGAGCAGTACTTC
j_gene: TRBJ2-1; d_gene: TRBD2; abundance: many; v_gene: TRBV7-9; CDR3aa: CASSSGGLSYNEQFF; CDR3nt: TGTGCCAGCAGTTCGGGAGGCCTCTCCTACAATGAGCAGTTCTTC
j_gene: TRBJ2-1; d_gene: NA; abundance: NA; v_gene: TRBV7-9; CDR3aa: CAEEGNEQFF; CDR3nt: TGTGCCGAGGAAGGGAATGAGCAGTTCTTC
j_gene: TRBJ1-2; d_gene: NA; abundance: few; v_gene: TRBV11-2; CDR3aa: CASQRENNYGYTF; CDR3nt: TGTGCCAGCCAAAGGGAGAATAACTATGGCTACACCTTC
j_gene: TRBJ2-5; d_gene: NA; abundance: few; v_gene: TRBV7-2; CDR3aa: CASSLDGARETQYF; CDR3nt: TGTGCCAGCAGCTTAGATGGAGCCAGGGAGACCCAGTACTTC
j_gene: TRBJ2-3; d_gene: TRBD2; abundance: NA; v_gene: TRBV5-6; CDR3aa: CASSRLPGLDSTDTQYF; CDR3nt: TGTGCCAGCAGCCGACTTCCAGGACTAGATTCTACAGATACGCAGTATTTT
j_gene: TRBJ2-3; d_gene: TRBD1; abundance: NA; v_gene: TRBV5-1; CDR3aa: CASSQTTGASTDTQYF; CDR3nt: TGCGCCAGCAGCCAGACGACAGGGGCTTCCACAGATACGCAGTATTTT
j_gene: TRBJ2-7; d_gene: NA; abundance: many; v_gene: TRBV6-1; CDR3aa: CASSTLYEQYF; CDR3nt: TGTGCCAGCAGTACCCTCTACGAGCAGTACTTC
j_gene: TRBJ2-7; d_gene: NA; abundance: NA; v_gene: TRBV5-1; CDR3aa: CASSSGVGVRPGEQYF; CDR3nt: TGCGCCAGCAGCTCAGGGGTCGGGGTCCGGCCAGGCGAGCAGTACTTC
j_gene: TRBJ2-1; d_gene: TRBD1; abundance: NA; v_gene: TRBV30; CDR3aa: CAWSGGDRGYAYNEQFF; CDR3nt: TGTGCCTGGAGTGGGGGGGACAGGGGATATGCCTACAATGAGCAGTTCTTC
j_gene: TRBJ2-5; d_gene: NA; abundance: many; v_gene: TRBV9; CDR3aa: CASSVDTGASPQETQYF; CDR3nt: TGTGCCAGCAGCGTGGATACTGGGGCTTCCCCCCAAGAGACCCAGTACTTC
j_gene: TRBJ1-4; d_gene: NA; abundance: many; v_gene: TRBV3-1; CDR3aa: CASSQWGQEMFEKLFF; CDR3nt: TGTGCCAGCAGCCAGTGGGGTCAGGAAATGTTTGAAAAACTGTTTTTT
j_gene: TRBJ1-2; d_gene: TRBD1; abundance: many; v_gene: TRBV7-9; CDR3aa: CASSRDRAGYTF; CDR3nt: TGTGCCAGCAGCCGGGACAGGGCTGGCTACACCTTC
j_gene: TRBJ2-3; d_gene: TRBD2; abundance: NA; v_gene: TRBV18; CDR3aa: CASSPPKSGRVTDTQYF; CDR3nt: TGTGCCAGCTCACCACCAAAAAGCGGGAGGGTCACAGATACGCAGTATTTT
j_gene: TRBJ2-2; d_gene: NA; abundance: few; v_gene: TRBV7-2; CDR3aa: CASSSRWGNTGELFF; CDR3nt: TGTGCCAGCAGCTCTCGATGGGGGAACACCGGGGAGCTGTTTTTT
j_gene: TRBJ1-1; d_gene: NA; abundance: few; v_gene: TRBV20-1; CDR3aa: CSAAQSPEAFF; CDR3nt: TGCAGTGCCGCCCAGAGCCCTGAAGCTTTCTTT
j_gene: TRBJ2-1; d_gene: NA; abundance: many; v_gene: TRBV11-2; CDR3aa: CASSGLRALPDNEQFF; CDR3nt: TGTGCCAGCAGTGGGTTGCGGGCTTTGCCCGACAATGAGCAGTTCTTC
j_gene: TRBJ2-1; d_gene: TRBD2; abundance: NA; v_gene: TRBV6-4; CDR3aa: CASSQTSGSYNEQFF; CDR3nt: TGTGCCAGCAGTCAAACTAGCGGATCCTACAATGAGCAGTTCTTC
j_gene: TRBJ2-5; d_gene: TRBD1; abundance: NA; v_gene: TRBV6-1; CDR3aa: CASGGQGEGETQYF; CDR3nt: TGTGCCAGCGGGGGACAGGGAGAGGGAGAGACCCAGTACTTC
j_gene: TRBJ2-6; d_gene: NA; abundance: NA; v_gene: TRBV30; CDR3aa: CAWSAQGANVLTF; CDR3nt: TGTGCCTGGAGTGCCCAGGGGGCCAACGTCCTGACTTTC
j_gene: TRBJ1-1; d_gene: NA; abundance: many; v_gene: TRBV6-1; CDR3aa: CASSEGGLNTEAFF; CDR3nt: TGTGCCAGCAGTGAAGGGGGTCTGAACACTGAAGCTTTCTTT
j_gene: TRBJ1-1; d_gene: NA; abundance: few; v_gene: TRBV5-1; CDR3aa: CASGSRMNTEAFF; CDR3nt: TGCGCCAGCGGCTCGCGCATGAACACTGAAGCTTTCTTT
j_gene: TRBJ2-1; d_gene: NA; abundance: many; v_gene: TRBV19; CDR3aa: CASSIRDNEQFF; CDR3nt: TGTGCCAGTAGTATTCGCGATAATGAGCAGTTCTTC
j_gene: TRBJ1-3; d_gene: NA; abundance: NA; v_gene: TRBV7-9; CDR3aa: CASSLPGERLGNTIYF; CDR3nt: TGTGCCAGCAGCTTACCGGGTGAGAGGCTTGGAAACACCATATATTTT
j_gene: TRBJ2-5; d_gene: NA; abundance: many; v_gene: TRBV7-2; CDR3aa: CASSTLRDRRSQETQYF; CDR3nt: TGTGCCAGCAGCACGCTCCGAGATAGACGCTCCCAAGAGACCCAGTACTTC
j_gene: TRBJ2-1; d_gene: NA; abundance: many; v_gene: TRBV28; CDR3aa: CASSEIAAAYNEQFF; CDR3nt: TGTGCCAGCAGTGAGATAGCGGCAGCCTACAATGAGCAGTTCTTC
j_gene: TRBJ2-1; d_gene: NA; abundance: NA; v_gene: TRBV11-2; CDR3aa: CASSPPAATPYNEQFF; CDR3nt: TGTGCCAGCAGCCCCCCTGCGGCAACACCCTACAATGAGCAGTTCTTC
j_gene: TRBJ2-1; d_gene: TRBD1; abundance: many; v_gene: TRBV30; CDR3aa: CAWRDRVGEQFF; CDR3nt: TGTGCCTGGAGAGACAGGGTTGGTGAGCAGTTCTTC
j_gene: TRBJ2-2; d_gene: TRBD2; abundance: NA; v_gene: TRBV10-1; CDR3aa: CASSLAGPSAGELFF; CDR3nt: TGCGCCAGTTCACTAGCGGGACCCTCAGCCGGGGAGCTGTTTTTT